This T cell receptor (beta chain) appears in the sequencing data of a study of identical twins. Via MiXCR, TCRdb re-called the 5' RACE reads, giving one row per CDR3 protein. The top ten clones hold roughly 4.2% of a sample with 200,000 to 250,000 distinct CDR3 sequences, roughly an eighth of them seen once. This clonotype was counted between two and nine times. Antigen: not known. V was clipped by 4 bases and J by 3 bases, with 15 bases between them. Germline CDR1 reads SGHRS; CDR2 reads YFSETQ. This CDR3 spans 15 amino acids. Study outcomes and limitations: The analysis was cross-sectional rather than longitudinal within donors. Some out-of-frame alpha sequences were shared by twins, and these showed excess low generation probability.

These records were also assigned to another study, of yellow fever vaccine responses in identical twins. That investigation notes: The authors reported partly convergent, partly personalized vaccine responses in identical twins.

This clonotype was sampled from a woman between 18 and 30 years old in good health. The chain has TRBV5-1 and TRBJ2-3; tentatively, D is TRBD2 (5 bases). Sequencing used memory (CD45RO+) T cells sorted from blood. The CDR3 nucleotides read TGCGCCAGCAGCAGAGAGGGATTTGGAACAGATACGCAGTATTTT. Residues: CASSREGFGTDTQYF.